The 27 T cell receptor beta chains below come from one sample, sequenced in a study of OX40 agonist ivuxolimab in advanced cancers. Sequencing used immunoSEQ multiplex PCR; TCRdb keeps in-frame clones, though not all of them. Of over 45,000 clones listed, more than 75% are singletons. This sample comprised CD4+ or CD8+ T cells sorted from blood, obtained in a trial of the OX40 agonist ivuxolimab. The receptors originated from an adult with an advanced solid tumor such as melanoma, head and neck, liver or kidney cancer.

V usage is TRBV18 and J usage is TRBJ1-1; TRBD1 matches at 7 bases. The CDR3 is 14 amino acids. Looked up from germline, CDR1 is KGHSH and CDR2 is LQKENI. The ends lost 1 base at V and 6 bases at J; junction bases unmatched: 5. CDR3 DNA: TGTGCCAGCTCACCACGGAGGGGGCGAGCTGAAGCTTTCTTT. It specifies CASSPRRGRAEAFF.

This chain connects TRBV29-1 to TRBJ2-7, with 13 bases that match TRBD2. V trimming: 7 bases; J trimming: 2 bases; junction bases outside the gene matches: 8. Germline assignment: CDR1 SQVTM and CDR2 ANQGSEA. This CDR3 comprises 15 residues. This CDR3 reads CSARKGLAGAYEQYF. Written as DNA, the CDR3 is TGCAGCGCCAGAAAAGGACTAGCGGGAGCCTACGAGCAGTACTTC.

The rearrangement joins TRBV11-3 to TRBJ1-1; no clear D. The CDR3 loop spans 14 amino acids. CDR1 is SGHNT, CDR2 YENEEA, per germline. V lost 5 bases to trimming and J lost 1 base, with 11 bases between them. CDR3 coding DNA: TGTGCCAGCAGCCGAATAAACGGGAACACTGAAGCTTTCTTT. Residues: CASSRINGNTEAFF. Variable domain in full (rest from reference TRBV11-3 and TRBJ1-1): EAGVVQSPRYKIIEKKQPVAFWCNPISGHNTLYWYLQNLGQGPELLIRYENEEAVDDSQLPKDRFSAERLKGVDSTLKIQPAELGDSAVYLCASSRINGNTEAFFGQGTRLTVV.

CDR3 residues: CASSVAVGRGLVTEAFF. The CDR3 bases are TGTGCCAGCAGCGTAGCCGTCGGCAGGGGGCTGGTCACTGAAGCTTTCTTT. The chain recombines TRBV9 with TRBJ1-1; 8 bases match TRBD1. The CDR3 is made up of 17 amino acids. J lost 4 bases, V lost 0 bases, and 11 bases had no gene match. CDR1 is SGDLS and CDR2 is YYNGEE in the germline V gene.

In DNA, the CDR3 is TGTGCCAGCAGCGTAGCCGGTCCCCTGAGGGGAGATACGCAGTATTTT. It specifies CASSVAGPLRGDTQYF. V is TRBV9 and J is TRBJ2-3; D is perhaps TRBD1 or TRBD2 (5 bases each). The V gene's germline CDR1 is SGDLS and CDR2 YYNGEE. CDR3 size: 16 residues. Between the trimmed V and J ends, which lost 0 bases and 5 bases, there was a span of 16 bases.

With respect to this clone: One end of the junction fails to match germline, which may point to a read error. The chain has TRBV7-8 and TRBJ2-1; a possible D gene is TRBD2 (6 bases). The CDR3 totals 16 residues. CDR1 is SGHVS, CDR2 FQNEAQ, per germline. CDR3: CASSVAGGASYNEQFF. CDR3 DNA: TGTGCCAGCAGCGTAGCCGGCGGGGCCTCCTACAATGAGCAGTTCTTC.

The gene calls are TRBV11-1 and TRBJ2-7; perhaps D is TRBD1 or TRBD2 (5 bases each). Trimming took off 2 bases at V and 2 bases at J, with 10 bases between the two ends. CDR3 length: 14 residues. Germline V gives CDR1 SGHAT, CDR2 FQDESV (reference sequence). CDR3 nucleotides: TGTGCCAGCAGCTTAACGGGACCCCCCTACGAGCAGTACTTC. Translation: CASSLTGPPYEQYF.

A few counts support this clone. The germline gene is not matched at one end of the junction; a read error may be the cause. The chain joins TRBV2 to TRBJ1-5; D not certain. The germline CDR1 and CDR2 sequences are SNHLY and FYNNEI. The CDR3 covers 12 residues. CDR3 amino acids: CASSVSDQPQHF. The CDR3 DNA follows: TGTGCCAGCAGTGTTAGCGATCAGCCCCAGCATTTT.

This chain connects TRBV2 to TRBJ2-1; maybe TRBD2 (5 bases). Germline V gene lookup returns CDR1 SNHLY and CDR2 FYNNEI. This CDR3 contains 15 residues. V lost 5 bases to trimming and J lost 0 bases, with 11 bases between them. This CDR3 reads CASSSAGASYNEQFF. The CDR3 bases are TGTGCCAGCAGTTCCGCGGGTGCCTCCTACAATGAGCAGTTCTTC.

The chain is built from TRBV6-6 and TRBJ1-6; the D is unclear. The length of the CDR3 is 16 residues. V was trimmed by 5 bases and J by 9 bases, leaving 20 bases between them. Germline lookup yields CDR1 MNHNY and CDR2 SVGAGI (reference sequence). CDR3 residues: CASSPEGSAYGSPLHF. As DNA, the CDR3 is TGTGCCAGCAGTCCGGAGGGATCGGCCTACGGTTCACCCCTCCACTTT.

The rearrangement joins TRBV19 to TRBJ2-1; 9 bases line up with TRBD1. In germline, CDR1 is LNHDA, CDR2 SQIVND (reference sequence). V gave up 6 bases and J gave up 7 bases; unmatched junction bases: 10. The CDR3 length is 15 residues. CDR3 in amino acids: CASRTDRGLGNEQFF. The DNA for the CDR3 is TGTGCCAGTAGAACCGACAGGGGGTTGGGAAATGAGCAGTTCTTC.

This chain joins TRBV6-5 and TRBJ2-5; 10 nucleotides line up with TRBD1. After removal of 3 bases from V and 2 bases from J, the junction contained 3 bases not matched to a gene. Germline CDR1 MNHEY, CDR2 SVGAGI. The CDR3 has 15 residues. CDR3 residues: CASSYGTGEQETQYF. The CDR3 DNA reads TGTGCCAGCAGTTATGGGACAGGGGAACAAGAGACCCAGTACTTC.

V gene TRBV19 combines with J gene TRBJ2-3, with a tentative D call TRBD1 (6 bases). With 10 bases removed from V and 7 bases from J, the gap between germline ends came to 18 bases. CDR1 and CDR2 (germline): LNHDA, SQIVND (reference sequence). The CDR3 length is 13 residues. The CDR3 protein is CATGQTVRNTQYF. DNA of the CDR3: TGTGCCACCGGACAGACGGTACGAAATACGCAGTATTTT.

The V call is TRBV10-3, the J call TRBJ2-2; a weak D match, TRBD2 (6 bases). Germline CDR1 ENHRY, CDR2 SYGVKD. This CDR3 comprises 14 residues. The germline V and J ends were trimmed by 7 bases and 5 bases, with 14 bases remaining between them. The CDR3 region is CAINPGRGTGELFF. DNA for the CDR3: TGTGCCATCAACCCTGGGCGGGGAACCGGGGAGCTGTTTTTT.

V gene TRBV20-1 combines with J gene TRBJ1-4, with TRBD1 identical over 7 bases. V shed 4 bases, J shed 8 bases, and the junction held 1 base outside the gene matches. Looked up from germline, CDR1 is DFQATT and CDR2 is SNEGSKA (reference sequence). CDR3 length equals 11 residues. CDR3 region: CSATGGEKLFF. CDR3 in DNA: TGCAGTGCTACAGGGGGGGAAAAACTGTTTTTT.

This clone was picked up a small number of times. CDR3 sequence (DNA): TGTGCCAGCAGCAAAGGTGGCCGTTCTGGGCAGCCCCAGCATTTT. It yields the protein CASSKGGRSGQPQHF. The chain is built from TRBV21-1 and TRBJ1-5. TRBV21-1 counts as a pseudogene. The CDR3 totals 15 residues.

The genes are TRBV10-3 and TRBJ1-1; D ambiguous. The length of the CDR3 is 13 residues. Germline V gene lookup returns CDR1 ENHRY and CDR2 SYGVKD. V shed 5 bases and J shed 8 bases, with 15 bases lying between them. CDR3 region: CAISPQDREEAFF. CDR3 DNA: TGTGCCATCAGTCCCCAGGATAGAGAGGAAGCTTTCTTT.

The J gene is TRBJ1-2, the V gene TRBV6-5; 9 positions agree with TRBD1. The junction had 7 bases not matched to a gene; V was cut back by 6 bases and J by 5 bases. Germline CDR1 MNHEY, CDR2 SVGAGI. This CDR3 has 14 residues. The CDR3 DNA sequence: TGTGCCAGCAGGCCCGACAGGGGGTTATATGGCTACACCTTC. As protein: CASRPDRGLYGYTF.

V gene TRBV7-9 combines with J gene TRBJ2-2; 7 nucleotides agree with TRBD1. The ends lost 5 bases at V and 1 base at J; junction bases unmatched: 10. There are 17 residues in the CDR3. Germline CDR1 SEHNR, CDR2 FQNEAQ (reference sequence). For the CDR3, the DNA is TGTGCCAGCAGCCCCAACCGGGACAGCAGGAACACCGGGGAGCTGTTTTTT. As protein: CASSPNRDSRNTGELFF.

The V gene is TRBV7-9, the J gene TRBJ1-1; 8 bases are a match to TRBD1. The CDR3 runs 12 residues. CDR1 is SEHNR and CDR2 is FQNEAQ in the germline V gene (reference sequence). Unmatched junction bases numbered 3, after V lost 8 bases and J lost 4 bases. CDR3 protein: CASQTGGTEAFF. DNA of the CDR3: TGTGCCAGCCAAACAGGGGGCACTGAAGCTTTCTTT.

The chain couples TRBV6-6 to TRBJ2-1, with D perhaps TRBD1 (5 bases). The CDR3 sequence is 13 residues long. The V and J ends lost 10 bases and 6 bases respectively, with 16 bases between them. CDR1 MNHNY and CDR2 SVGAGI come from the germline V gene (reference sequence). CDR3 sequence (DNA): TGTGCCATCCGGGCCAGGGCCGGCAATGAGCAGTTCTTC. This sequence encodes CAIRARAGNEQFF.

The rearrangement links TRBV6-5 to TRBJ2-2; no definite D call. The CDR3 consists of 14 residues. Trimming took off 5 bases at V and 5 bases at J, with 12 bases between the two ends. Germline assignment: CDR1 MNHEY and CDR2 SVGAGI. CDR3 in DNA: TGTGCCAGCAGTGGAATAGTAAGGACCGGGGAGCTGTTTTTT. Translating it yields CASSGIVRTGELFF.

The V and J genes are TRBV6-5 and TRBJ1-1; D ambiguous. V was clipped by 6 bases and J by 3 bases, with 8 bases between them. The length of the CDR3 is 12 residues. Looked up from germline, CDR1 is MNHEY and CDR2 is SVGAGI. The CDR3 protein is CASRDQDTEAFF. CDR3 nucleotide sequence: TGTGCCAGCAGGGACCAAGACACTGAAGCTTTCTTT.

This rearrangement joins TRBV7-8 to TRBJ2-7; no definite D call. Germline lookup yields CDR1 SGHVS and CDR2 FQNEAQ. The CDR3 contains 13 residues. The V and J ends lost 1 base and 0 bases respectively, with 4 bases between them. The CDR3 DNA sequence: TGTGCCAGCAGCTTAGGAGTCTCCTACGAGCAGTACTTC. It codes for CASSLGVSYEQYF.

CDR3 protein: CASRRHDAEKLFF. In DNA, the CDR3 is TGTGCCAGCAGACGACACGACGCTGAAAAACTGTTTTTT. V gene TRBV6-1 combines with J gene TRBJ1-4; the D is unclear. The CDR3 length is 13 residues. V was clipped by 6 bases and J by 7 bases, with 12 bases between them. Looked up from germline, CDR1 is MNHNS and CDR2 is SASEGT.

This sequence joins TRBV7-9 and TRBJ2-7, with 7 bases lining up with TRBD1. Germline V gives CDR1 SEHNR, CDR2 FQNEAQ (reference sequence). Trimming at V came to 4 bases and at J to 0 bases, leaving 9 bases not matched to a gene. The CDR3 length is 16 residues. The CDR3 DNA is TGTGCCAGCAGCTCAACTACAGGGGCCGTCTCCTACGAGCAGTACTTC. Amino acid sequence: CASSSTTGAVSYEQYF.

V and J are TRBV30 and TRBJ1-2, with D unclear. This CDR3 contains 13 residues. Germline assignment: CDR1 GTSNPN and CDR2 SVGIG (reference sequence). The V end was cut by 6 bases, the J end by 0 bases, with 11 bases between. The CDR3 bases are TGTGCCTGCGTCCCCGGCGCTAACTATGGCTACACCTTC. This codes for CACVPGANYGYTF.